These 23 T cell receptor beta chains were all obtained from the same sample, sequenced in a study of blood T cell repertoires in COVID-19. Measured with immunoSEQ multiplex PCR; TCRdb has only the in-frame clones, and not every one. The sample lists more than 85,000 clones, 80% to 90% seen once, with 20% to 25% in the top ten. The material sequenced was peripheral blood. All receptors derive from a man between 60 and 75 years old with acute or convalescent COVID-19.

The genes are TRBV7-8 and TRBJ2-3, with D possibly matching TRBD2 (6 bases). Germline V gives CDR1 SGHVS, CDR2 FQNEAQ. The CDR3 runs to 16 residues. The V gene lost 0 bases and the J gene lost 4 bases, with 14 bases spanning the gap. CDR3 amino acids: CASSLAGGPIPDTQYF. The CDR3 DNA reads TGTGCCAGCAGCTTAGCGGGGGGTCCGATCCCAGATACGCAGTATTTT.

This clone was counted once. The rearrangement joins TRBV15 to TRBJ2-2, with 8 bases fitting TRBD1. The CDR3 sequence is 16 residues long. Germline assignment: CDR1 LNHNV and CDR2 YYDKDF (reference sequence). V shed 2 bases and J 7 bases; nucleotides not matched to a gene: 9. The CDR3 reads CATSRLRGRSHGELFF. CDR3 DNA: TGTGCCACCAGCAGACTCAGGGGGCGCAGTCACGGGGAGCTGTTTTTT.

V usage is TRBV7-2 and J usage is TRBJ1-2, with a possible D match to TRBD1 (5 bases). V lost 5 bases and J 6 bases, leaving 16 bases between the germline ends. Germline values: CDR1 SGHTA, CDR2 FQGNSA. The CDR3 is 14 amino acids. The CDR3 sequence is CASSARVPIDGYTF. DNA of the CDR3: TGTGCCAGCAGCGCCAGGGTCCCAATTGATGGCTACACCTTC.

The chain combines TRBV21-1 with TRBJ1-5; TRBD1 is the table's D call and was not checked against the DNA. TRBV21-1 is a pseudogene segment. The CDR3 covers 15 residues. CDR3 nucleotide sequence: TGTGCCAGCAGCAACAGGGGGCTATCCACACAGCCCCAGCATTTT. It encodes CASSNRGLSTQPQHF.

J is TRBJ1-1 and V is TRBV6-6; 8 positions match TRBD1. Germline V gene data show CDR1 as MNHNY and CDR2 as SVGAGI (reference sequence). The V and J ends lost 6 bases and 1 base, in that order; junction bases with no gene match: 4. This CDR3 is 14 amino acids long. CDR3 coding DNA: TGTGCCAGCAGACACGGACAGGGGAACACTGAAGCTTTCTTT. This translates into CASRHGQGNTEAFF.

The rearrangement uses TRBV5-1 and TRBJ1-1; TRBD1 matches 9 bases. The J segment lost 3 bases and the V segment lost 3 bases, leaving 9 bases of the junction unmatched. Germline-derived CDR1 and CDR2 are SGHRS and YFSETQ. The CDR3 consists of 16 residues. CDR3 DNA sequence: TGCGCCAGCAGCTCCACAGGGGGCGGGTGGGACACTGAAGCTTTCTTT. Residues: CASSSTGGGWDTEAFF. Complete variable domain (other parts from reference TRBV5-1 and TRBJ1-1): KAGVTQTPRYLIKTRGQQVTLSCSPISGHRSVSWYQQTPGQGLQFLFEYFSETQRNKGNFPGRFSGRQFSNSRSEMNVSTLELGDSALYLCASSSTGGGWDTEAFFGQGTRLTVV.

The CDR3 region has the DNA TGCGCCAGCAGCCAAGGGCGTGGGGGGATTCAGCCCCAGCATTTT. Its translation is CASSQGRGGIQPQHF. The genes are TRBV4-1 and TRBJ1-5; weak D call: TRBD1 (5 bases). In germline, CDR1 is MGHRA, CDR2 YSYEKL. Trimming shortened V by 1 base and J by 6 bases, and 13 bases separated the two germline ends. CDR3 length: 15 residues.

The chain recombines TRBV10-3 with TRBJ2-5, with a weak D call TRBD2 (6 bases). CDR1 ENHRY and CDR2 SYGVKD come from the germline V gene. The CDR3 covers 16 residues. V lost 0 bases and J 7 bases, leaving 18 bases between the germline ends. CDR3 sequence reads: CAISESMGGGQGTQYF. In nucleotides, the CDR3 is TGTGCCATCAGTGAGTCGATGGGAGGAGGGCAGGGGACCCAGTACTTC.

V is TRBV2 and J is TRBJ2-7; D unresolved. Germline values: CDR1 SNHLY, CDR2 FYNNEI. The V end lost 8 bases, the J end lost 4 bases, and 21 bases lay between the germline ends. CDR3 size: 15 residues. The CDR3 sequence: CASPKDRGSTYEQYF. Here the CDR3 DNA reads TGTGCCAGCCCTAAGGATCGAGGTTCCACATACGAGCAGTACTTC.

The chain has TRBV6-6 and TRBJ1-6; a possible D gene is TRBD1 (6 bases). V lost 3 bases to trimming and J lost 14 bases, with 17 bases between them. CDR1 and CDR2 from the germline V gene are MNHNY and SVGAGI (reference sequence). This CDR3 spans 14 amino acids. The CDR3 is CASSYTAGVMTLHF. CDR3 nucleotide sequence: TGTGCCAGCAGTTATACAGCAGGGGTTATGACCCTCCACTTT.

The chain combines TRBV2 with TRBJ1-2; D call uncertain. This CDR3 has 13 residues. Trimming shortened V by 7 bases and J by 8 bases, and 17 bases separated the two germline ends. Germline loops: CDR1 SNHLY, CDR2 FYNNEI. CDR3 amino acids: CASTGGLTWGYTF. The CDR3, as DNA: TGTGCCAGCACCGGCGGACTAACCTGGGGCTACACCTTC.

The chain is built from TRBV7-9 and TRBJ1-5; weak D call: TRBD1 (5 bases). V was shortened by 5 bases and J by 0 bases, with 17 bases between the two germline ends. CDR3 length equals 17 residues. The germline CDR1 and CDR2 sequences are SEHNR and FQNEAQ (reference sequence). CDR3 sequence: CASSAQKTEFSNQPQHF. DNA of the CDR3: TGTGCCAGCAGCGCACAAAAGACAGAGTTTAGCAATCAGCCCCAGCATTTT.

The rearrangement joins TRBV7-2 to TRBJ1-1; D ambiguous. V dropped 4 bases and J dropped 2 bases, with 8 bases sitting between them. The CDR3 loop spans 13 amino acids. Germline CDR1 is SGHTA and CDR2 is FQGNSA. CDR3 protein: CASSYAENTEAFF. CDR3 coding DNA: TGTGCCAGCAGCTACGCGGAAAACACTGAAGCTTTCTTT.

The chain recombines TRBV5-4 with TRBJ2-1, with D perhaps TRBD1 (5 bases). The ends were cut back, 0 bases at V and 1 base at J, with 5 bases in the middle. The CDR3 is made up of 14 amino acids. Per the germline V gene, CDR1 is SGHNT and CDR2 is YYREEE (reference sequence). This CDR3 is CASSLEGSYNEQFF. Here the CDR3 DNA reads TGTGCCAGCAGCTTGGAGGGGTCCTACAATGAGCAGTTCTTC. The complete variable domain, with remaining parts taken from reference TRBV5-4 and TRBJ2-1, reads ETGVTQSPTHLIKTRGQQVTLRCSSQSGHNTVSWYQQALGQGPQFIFQYYREEENGRGNFPPRFSGLQFPNYSSELNVNALELDDSALYLCASSLEGSYNEQFFGPGTRLTVL.

This sequence joins TRBV4-1 and TRBJ1-5; D is uncertain. The CDR3 totals 14 residues. Trimming cost V 0 bases and J 9 bases, with 12 bases left between them. Per germline, CDR1 MGHRA and CDR2 YSYEKL. The CDR3 spells CASSQEARYSPQHF. For the CDR3, the DNA is TGCGCCAGCAGCCAAGAGGCCAGGTATTCGCCCCAGCATTTT.

The genes are TRBV7-8 and TRBJ1-2; perhaps TRBD1 as D (5 bases). The CDR3 consists of 17 residues. V was cut by 1 base and J by 7 bases, with 22 bases left in between. CDR1 and CDR2 from the germline V gene are SGHVS and FQNEAQ. CDR3 nucleotide sequence: TGTGCCAGCAGCTTAGTACAGTCCCACTTGGGGGGGGGTGGCTACACCTTC. Amino acids: CASSLVQSHLGGGGYTF. Together with reference TRBV7-8 and TRBJ1-2, the CDR3 gives the full variable domain: GAGVSQSPRYKVAKRGQDVALRCDPISGHVSLFWYQQALGQGPEFLTYFQNEAQLDKSGLPSDRFFAERPEGSVSTLKIQRTQQEDSAVYLCASSLVQSHLGGGGYTFGSGTRLTVV.

This clone was detected only once. The V and J genes are TRBV3-1 (or the pseudogene TRBV3-2) and TRBJ2-7; possibly TRBD2 for D (6 bases). The length of the CDR3 is 14 residues. With 0 bases removed from V and 4 bases from J, the gap between germline ends came to 10 bases. Germline-derived CDR1 and CDR2 are LGHDT and YNNKEL (reference sequence). The CDR3 nucleotides read TGTGCCAGCAGCCAAGACCCCGGGGGTTACGAGCAGTACTTC. Translated, it gives CASSQDPGGYEQYF.

The CDR3 spells CATSDSRTGTVQPQHF. The CDR3 DNA reads TGTGCCACCAGTGATTCCCGGACAGGGACGGTTCAGCCCCAGCATTTT. This rearrangement joins TRBV24-1 to TRBJ1-5, with 8 bases identical to TRBD1. The junction had 8 bases not matched to a gene; V was cut back by 2 bases and J by 6 bases. This CDR3 spans 16 amino acids. Germline V lookup: CDR1 KGHDR, CDR2 SFDVKD.

The rearrangement uses TRBV5-6 and TRBJ1-2; 8 positions match TRBD1. CDR3 length equals 14 residues. The germline V gene encodes CDR1 SGHDT and CDR2 YYEEEE. With 4 bases clipped from V and 5 bases from J, the junction kept 7 bases outside the gene matches. The CDR3 coding sequence is TGTGCCAGCAGCCCAGGGGGCTTTATGTATGGCTACACCTTC. This codes for CASSPGGFMYGYTF.

The V call is TRBV6-2 or TRBV6-3, the J call TRBJ2-3, with TRBD2 identical over 9 bases. CDR1 and CDR2 from the germline V gene are MNHEY and SVGEGT. The ends lost 2 bases at V and 8 bases at J; junction bases unmatched: 5. This CDR3 has 14 residues. CDR3 protein: CASSYASGVGTQYF. The DNA of the CDR3 is TGTGCCAGCAGTTACGCTAGCGGGGTCGGTACGCAGTATTTT.

The chain carries TRBV28 and TRBJ2-7; 11 nucleotides align to TRBD2. V dropped 3 bases and J dropped 0; count of bases not matched to a gene: 4. From germline, CDR1 is MDHEN and CDR2 SYDVKM. The CDR3 is made up of 16 amino acids. CDR3 amino acids: CASSFRTSGGSYEQYF. The CDR3 coding sequence is TGTGCCAGCAGTTTTCGTACTAGCGGGGGCTCCTACGAGCAGTACTTC.

The chain links TRBV28 to TRBJ1-1, with D perhaps TRBD1 (5 bases). Germline CDR1 and CDR2: MDHEN and SYDVKM. The CDR3 consists of 13 residues. V dropped 3 bases and J dropped 4 bases, with 9 bases sitting between them. DNA for the CDR3: TGTGCCAGCAGTTTCCCCGGGGGCACTGAAGCTTTCTTT. This translates into CASSFPGGTEAFF.

The V gene is TRBV18, the J gene TRBJ1-4, with a possible D match to TRBD1 (6 bases). V shed 5 bases and J shed 8 bases, with 18 bases lying between them. The CDR3 contains 15 residues. Germline V CDR1 and CDR2: KGHSH, LQKENI. CDR3 region: CASSTRGTEYEKLFF. CDR3 DNA: TGTGCCAGCTCAACCAGGGGCACCGAATACGAAAAACTGTTTTTT.